This is a list of T cell receptor beta chains from one sample in a study of blood T cell repertoires in COVID-19. Generated by immunoSEQ multiplex PCR, the TCRdb table keeps only in-frame clones and is missing some. The data show 260,000 or so clones, around 85% seen once. The material sequenced was PBMCs or T cells enriched from blood (not recorded which). These receptors came from a woman in her fifties or sixties who had recovered from COVID-19. The CDR3 runs from the conserved cysteine through the conserved F or W. Each record gives: D gene, J gene, clone size, V gene, CDR3 DNA, CDR3 protein. D genes are given only for firm matches. Only some rows state a clone size, as once, few, many or a class for expanded clones.

TRBD2,TRBJ2-6,.,TRBV19,TGTGCCAGTAGTATAGTCGCCCCCGGGAGGGCTGGGGCCAACGTCCTGACTTTC,CASSIVAPGRAGANVLTF
TRBD2,TRBJ2-1,.,TRBV11-2,TGTGCCAGCAGCTTGGGATCGGGGGGGCCCTACAATGAGCAGTTCTTC,CASSLGSGGPYNEQFF
.,TRBJ1-6,.,TRBV7-2,TGTGCCAGCAGCTTAGAGAGCTCCTATAATTCACCCCTCCACTTT,CASSLESSYNSPLHF
.,TRBJ1-6,.,TRBV5-1,TGCGCCAGCAGCTTGACGCAGGGTAACAGTTCACCCCTCCACTTT,CASSLTQGNSSPLHF
.,TRBJ2-1,.,TRBV5-4,TGTGCCAGCAGCGTGGTGCAGGGATTATACAATGAGCAGTTCTTC,CASSVVQGLYNEQFF
.,TRBJ1-4,.,TRBV19,TGTGCCAGTAGTCCCCCGGGAACTAATGAAAAACTGTTTTTT,CASSPPGTNEKLFF
.,TRBJ2-7,.,TRBV30,TGTGCCTGGAGTGTTCCAACAGGCAAGTACTTC,CAWSVPTGKYF
TRBD1,TRBJ1-1,few,TRBV2,TGTGCCAGCAGTACCCGACAGGGCTATGAAGCTTTCTTT,CASSTRQGYEAFF
TRBD2,TRBJ2-7,.,TRBV7-2,TGTGCCAGCAGCTTAGCCGGGAGGGCCTCCTACGAGCAGTACTTC,CASSLAGRASYEQYF
.,TRBJ1-1,.,TRBV30,TGTGCCTGGACGGTCGAATACACTGAAGCTTTCTTT,CAWTVEYTEAFF
TRBD1,TRBJ1-4,.,TRBV29-1,TGCAGCGCTAGGACAGGGAGGCCGGCTAATGAAAAACTGTTTTTT,CSARTGRPANEKLFF
TRBD2,TRBJ2-1,.,TRBV6-2/TRBV6-3,TGTGCCAGCAGCCCACTAGCGGGAGGGCCATCTTCCTACAATGAGCAGTTCTTC,CASSPLAGGPSSYNEQFF
TRBD1,TRBJ2-4,.,TRBV19,TGTGCCTCGAGGGGGACAGGGGAAAACATTCAGTACTTC,CASRGTGENIQYF
.,TRBJ1-1,.,TRBV28,TGTGCCAGCAGTTTAAATAGGAACACTGAAGCTTTCTTT,CASSLNRNTEAFF
.,TRBJ1-4,.,TRBV28,TGTGCCAGCCGTACGGGAGGAGGTAATGAAAAACTGTTTTTT,CASRTGGGNEKLFF
.,TRBJ1-1,.,TRBV3-1/TRBV3-2,TGTGCCAGCAGCCAACAGAGGAAGGACACTGAAGCTTTCTTT,CASSQQRKDTEAFF
TRBD1,TRBJ1-4,once,TRBV5-4,TGTGCCAGCAGCTCGCAGGGGGGAGGTGAAAAACTGTTTTTT,CASSSQGGGEKLFF
.,TRBJ2-2,.,TRBV9,TGTGCCAGCAGAGCAGACTGGGCGAACACCGGGGAGCTGTTTTTT,CASRADWANTGELFF
.,TRBJ1-6,few,TRBV7-2,TGTGCCAGCAGCTTAGGGGCATCACCCCTCCACTTT,CASSLGASPLHF
TRBD2,TRBJ2-5,.,TRBV2,TGTGCCAGCACTCGCGCGGGACTAGGAGGGCAGACCCAGTACTTC,CASTRAGLGGQTQYF
.,TRBJ1-1,.,TRBV3-1/TRBV3-2,TGTGCCAGCAGCCAGAGGGTCTTGAACACTGAAGCTTTCTTT,CASSQRVLNTEAFF
.,TRBJ2-2,few,TRBV7-2,TGTGCCAGCAGCTTACAAGGGACTACCGGGGAGCTGTTTTTT,CASSLQGTTGELFF
TRBD2,TRBJ2-3,.,TRBV11-2,TGTGCCAGCAGCTTAGATTTACTCTGGGCAGCGGGGTTTAGGACAGATACGCAGTATTTT,CASSLDLLWAAGFRTDTQYF
.,TRBJ2-5,.,TRBV11-2,TGTGCCAGCAGCTTAAATCCAGGGGAGGAGACCCAGTACTTC,CASSLNPGEETQYF
.,TRBJ2-1,.,TRBV20-1,TGCAGTGCTACTGAGCCAGAAACCTCCTACAATGAGCAGTTCTTC,CSATEPETSYNEQFF
.,TRBJ1-6,.,TRBV11-2,TGTGCCAGCAGCTTGCCCGGGTTTTTGAATTCACCCCTCCACTTT,CASSLPGFLNSPLHF
.,TRBJ1-3,.,TRBV18,TGTGCCAGCTCACCAGGCGCTGACAGCTCTGGAAACACCATATATTTT,CASSPGADSSGNTIYF
TRBD1,TRBJ1-1,.,TRBV3-1/TRBV3-2,TGTGCCAGCAGCAACAGGGGGCCCTCCACTGAAGCTTTCTTT,CASSNRGPSTEAFF
TRBD1,TRBJ2-1,.,TRBV7-2,TGTGCCAGCAGCATCGGACAGGGCGCCTTCTCTGAGCAGTTCTTC,CASSIGQGAFSEQFF
.,TRBJ2-5,.,TRBV7-9,TGTGCCAGCAGTCACGCAGGGGCTCAAGAGACCCAGTACTTC,CASSHAGAQETQYF
.,TRBJ2-1,.,TRBV11-2,TGTGCCAGCAGCTTTCGGGGGAATGAGCAGTTCTTC,CASSFRGNEQFF
.,TRBJ1-3,.,TRBV30,TGTGCCTGGAGTTTAGGGGTAGAAGGAAACACCATATATTTT,CAWSLGVEGNTIYF
.,TRBJ1-6,once,TRBV5-1,TGCGCCAGCAGCTTGAGGACAGAAAATTCACCCCTCCACTTT,CASSLRTENSPLHF
.,TRBJ1-2,.,TRBV6-6,TGTGCCAGCAGTCCACATACCATAACGCGGGGGAGCTCCCGAGACACCTTC,CASSPHTITRGSSRDTF
.,TRBJ1-3,.,TRBV4-3,TGCGCCAGCAGCCAAGATTATACAGGGCCTGGAAACACCATATATTTT,CASSQDYTGPGNTIYF
.,TRBJ1-1,.,TRBV6-6,TGTGCCAGCAGTTACAGGGGTGCAGGAATGAACACTGAAGCTTTCTTT,CASSYRGAGMNTEAFF
TRBD1,TRBJ1-2,.,TRBV28,TGTGCCAGCAGGACAGGGGGCCCTAATGGCTACACCTTC,CASRTGGPNGYTF
TRBD1,TRBJ1-2,.,TRBV28,TGTGCCAGCATCCCAGGGGGTTGGGACTATGGCTACACCTTC,CASIPGGWDYGYTF
.,TRBJ1-2,.,TRBV19,TGTGCCAGTAGTATCAGAACTAACTATGGCTACACCTTC,CASSIRTNYGYTF
.,TRBJ2-7,.,TRBV11-2,TGTGCCAGCAGCTTAGTGGGGGCAGGGAACTACGAGCAGTACTTC,CASSLVGAGNYEQYF
TRBD1,TRBJ1-3,.,TRBV5-1,TGCGCCAGCAGCTTCGGATCCAGGGGGGCTGGAAACACCATATATTTT,CASSFGSRGAGNTIYF
.,TRBJ1-1,once,TRBV25-1,TGTGCCAGCAGTGAATGGAAGGGGCAAAACACTGAAGCTTTCTTT,CASSEWKGQNTEAFF
TRBD1,TRBJ2-7,.,TRBV28,TGTGCCAGTAAAAGGACAGGGTCAACCTACGAGCAGTACTTC,CASKRTGSTYEQYF
TRBD1,TRBJ1-2,.,TRBV30,TGTGCCTGGAGTCAGGGGGTTGAAGGCTACACCTTC,CAWSQGVEGYTF
.,TRBJ1-6,.,TRBV5-1,TGCGCCAGCAGCTTGTCAGGATTATATTCACCCCTCCACTTT,CASSLSGLYSPLHF
TRBD2,TRBJ2-7,.,TRBV5-1,TGCGCCAGCAGCTTGGAAGGGACTAGCGGGTACGAGCAGTACTTC,CASSLEGTSGYEQYF
TRBD1,TRBJ2-1,.,TRBV4-1,TGCGCCAGCAGCCAAGCGGGACAGGGGATTCATGAGCAGTTCTTC,CASSQAGQGIHEQFF
.,TRBJ2-7,.,TRBV4-1,TGCGCCAGCAGCTATGACGGAGCCTACGAGCAGTACTTC,CASSYDGAYEQYF
TRBD1,TRBJ2-7,.,TRBV12-3/TRBV12-4,TGTGCCAGCAGCCGGGACAGGGCATACGAGCAGTACTTC,CASSRDRAYEQYF
.,TRBJ2-5,.,TRBV30,TGTGCCTGGGGCGGGGAGAGGCAGACCCAGTACTTC,CAWGGERQTQYF